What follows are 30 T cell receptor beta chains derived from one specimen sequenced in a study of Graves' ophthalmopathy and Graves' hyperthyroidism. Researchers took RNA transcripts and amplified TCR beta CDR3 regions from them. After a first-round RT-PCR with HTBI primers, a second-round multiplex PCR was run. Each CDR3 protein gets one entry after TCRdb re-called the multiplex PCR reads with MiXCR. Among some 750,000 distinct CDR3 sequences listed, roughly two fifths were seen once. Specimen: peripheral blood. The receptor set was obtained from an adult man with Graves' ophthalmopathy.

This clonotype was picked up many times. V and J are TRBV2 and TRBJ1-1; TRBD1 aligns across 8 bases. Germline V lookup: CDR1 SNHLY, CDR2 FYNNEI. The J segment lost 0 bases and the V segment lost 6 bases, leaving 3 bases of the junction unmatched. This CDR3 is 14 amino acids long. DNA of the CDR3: TGTGCCAGCAGCGGGACAGGTATGAACACTGAAGCTTTCTTT. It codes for CASSGTGMNTEAFF.

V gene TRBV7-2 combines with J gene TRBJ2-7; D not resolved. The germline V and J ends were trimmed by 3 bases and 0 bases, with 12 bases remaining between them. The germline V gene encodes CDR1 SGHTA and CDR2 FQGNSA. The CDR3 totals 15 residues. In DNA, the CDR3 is TGTGCCAGCAGCTTGGCCGGTCAGGCCTCCTACGAGCAGTACTTC. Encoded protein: CASSLAGQASYEQYF.

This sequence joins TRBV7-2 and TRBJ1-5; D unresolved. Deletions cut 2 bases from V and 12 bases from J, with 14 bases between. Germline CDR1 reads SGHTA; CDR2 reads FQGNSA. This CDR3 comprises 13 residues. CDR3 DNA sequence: TGTGCCAGCAGCTTACTCCAGGCTCGACACCAGCATTTT. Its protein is CASSLLQARHQHF.

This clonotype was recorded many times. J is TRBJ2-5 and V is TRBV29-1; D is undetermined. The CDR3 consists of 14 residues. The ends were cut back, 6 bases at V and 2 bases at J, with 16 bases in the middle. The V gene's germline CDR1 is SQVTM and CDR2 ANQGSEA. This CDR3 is CSVNPQRIQETQYF. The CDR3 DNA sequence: TGCAGCGTAAACCCTCAGCGAATTCAAGAGACCCAGTACTTC.

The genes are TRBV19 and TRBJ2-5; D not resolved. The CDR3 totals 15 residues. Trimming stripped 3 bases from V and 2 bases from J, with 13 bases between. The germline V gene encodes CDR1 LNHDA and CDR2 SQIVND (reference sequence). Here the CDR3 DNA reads TGTGCCAGTAGTATTAGTAATACGGAACAAGAGACCCAGTACTTC. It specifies CASSISNTEQETQYF.

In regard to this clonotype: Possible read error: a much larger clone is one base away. The CDR3 sequence is CASSSGAYQETQYF. The CDR3 DNA follows: TGCGCCAGCAGCTCCGGAGCGTACCAAGAGACCCAGTACTTC. The rearrangement joins TRBV7-9 to TRBJ2-5; D is undetermined. CDR3 length: 14 amino acids. The germline V gene has CDR1 SEHNR and CDR2 FQNEAQ (reference sequence).

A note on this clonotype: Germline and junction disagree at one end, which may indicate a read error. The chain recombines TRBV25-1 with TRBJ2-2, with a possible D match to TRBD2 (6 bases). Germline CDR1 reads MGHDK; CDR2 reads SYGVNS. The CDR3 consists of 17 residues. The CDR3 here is CAISAGGESANTGELFF. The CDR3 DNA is TGTGCCATCAGTGCCGGCGGGGAATCCGCGAACACCGGGGAGCTGTTTTTT. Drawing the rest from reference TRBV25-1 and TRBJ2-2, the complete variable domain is EADIYQTPRYLVIGTGKKITLECSQTMGHDKMYWYQQDPGMELHLIHYSYGVNSTEKGDLSSESTVSRIRTEHFPLTLESARPSHTSQYLCAISAGGESANTGELFFGEGSRLTVL.

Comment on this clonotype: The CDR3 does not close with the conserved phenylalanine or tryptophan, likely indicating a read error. CDR3 sequence (DNA): TGTGCCAGTAGTATAATGCCAGTGAGTCATAGCAATCAGCCCCAGCATTGT. As protein: CASSIMPVSHSNQPQHC. This chain connects TRBV19 to TRBJ1-5; no firm D call. The CDR3 runs 17 residues. V lost 2 bases, J lost 0 bases, and 14 bases lay in between. Germline V gene data show CDR1 as LNHDA and CDR2 as SQIVND (reference sequence).

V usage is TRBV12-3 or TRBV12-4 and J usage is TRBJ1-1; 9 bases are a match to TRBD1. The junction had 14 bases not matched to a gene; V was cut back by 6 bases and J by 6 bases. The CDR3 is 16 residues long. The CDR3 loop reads CASSPALTGGLAEAFF. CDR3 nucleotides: TGTGCCAGCAGCCCCGCCCTGACAGGGGGGCTTGCTGAAGCTTTCTTT.

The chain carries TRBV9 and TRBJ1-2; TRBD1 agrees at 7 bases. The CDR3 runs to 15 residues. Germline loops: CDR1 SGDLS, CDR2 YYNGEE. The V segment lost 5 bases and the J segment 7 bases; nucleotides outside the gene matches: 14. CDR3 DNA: TGTGCCAGCAGTCGCGGGGGGACAGCATCGAGTGGCTACACCTTC. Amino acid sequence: CASSRGGTASSGYTF. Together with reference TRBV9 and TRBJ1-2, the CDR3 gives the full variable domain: DSGVTQTPKHLITATGQRVTLRCSPRSGDLSVYWYQQSLDQGLQFLIQYYNGEERAKGNILERFSAQQFPDLHSELNLSSLELGDSALYFCASSRGGTASSGYTFGSGTRLTVV.

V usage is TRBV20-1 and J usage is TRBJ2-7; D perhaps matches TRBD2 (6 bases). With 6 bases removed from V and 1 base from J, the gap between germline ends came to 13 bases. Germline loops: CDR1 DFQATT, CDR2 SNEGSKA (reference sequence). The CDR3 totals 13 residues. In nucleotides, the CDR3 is TGCAGTGCAGGCACGGGGACTTCCTACGAGCAGTACTTC. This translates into CSAGTGTSYEQYF.

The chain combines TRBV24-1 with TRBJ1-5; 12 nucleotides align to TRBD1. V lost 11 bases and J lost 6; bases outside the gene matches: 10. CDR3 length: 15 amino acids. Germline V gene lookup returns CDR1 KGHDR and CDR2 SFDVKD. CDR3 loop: CASSAGTGGAQPQHF. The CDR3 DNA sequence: TGTGCCAGCTCAGCTGGGACAGGGGGCGCTCAGCCCCAGCATTTT.

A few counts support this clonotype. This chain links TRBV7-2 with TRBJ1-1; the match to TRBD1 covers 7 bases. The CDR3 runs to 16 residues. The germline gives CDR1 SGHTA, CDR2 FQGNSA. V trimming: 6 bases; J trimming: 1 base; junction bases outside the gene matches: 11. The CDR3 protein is CASRSGTADRNTEAFF. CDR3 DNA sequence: TGTGCCAGCAGGTCCGGGACAGCTGATCGGAACACTGAAGCTTTCTTT.

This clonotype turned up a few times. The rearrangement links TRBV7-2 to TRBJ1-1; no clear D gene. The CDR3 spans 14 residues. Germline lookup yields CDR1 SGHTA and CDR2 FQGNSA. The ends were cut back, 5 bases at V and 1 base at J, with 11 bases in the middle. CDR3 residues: CASSPSGGNTEAFF. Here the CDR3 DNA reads TGTGCCAGCAGCCCCAGCGGAGGGAACACTGAAGCTTTCTTT.

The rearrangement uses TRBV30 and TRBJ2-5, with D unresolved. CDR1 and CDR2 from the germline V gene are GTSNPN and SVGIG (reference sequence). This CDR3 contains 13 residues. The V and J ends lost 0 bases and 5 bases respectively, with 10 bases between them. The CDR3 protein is CAWSVMRSETQYF. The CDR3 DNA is TGTGCCTGGAGTGTAATGCGTTCGGAGACCCAGTACTTC.

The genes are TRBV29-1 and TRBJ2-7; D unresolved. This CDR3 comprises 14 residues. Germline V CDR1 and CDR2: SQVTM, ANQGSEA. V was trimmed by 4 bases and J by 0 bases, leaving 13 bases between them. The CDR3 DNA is TGCAGCGTTGGTCTCGAGAATCTCTCCTACGAGCAGTACTTC. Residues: CSVGLENLSYEQYF.

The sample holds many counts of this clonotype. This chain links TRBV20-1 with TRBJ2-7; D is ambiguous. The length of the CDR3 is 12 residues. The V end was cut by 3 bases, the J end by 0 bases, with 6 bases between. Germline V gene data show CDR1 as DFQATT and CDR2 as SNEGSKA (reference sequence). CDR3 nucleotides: TGCAGTGCTAGGGTGGGCTCCTACGAGCAGTACTTC. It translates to CSARVGSYEQYF.

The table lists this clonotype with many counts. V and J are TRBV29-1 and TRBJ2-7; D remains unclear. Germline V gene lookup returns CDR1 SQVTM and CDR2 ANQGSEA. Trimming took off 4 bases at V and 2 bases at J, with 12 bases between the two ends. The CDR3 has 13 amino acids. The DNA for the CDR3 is TGCAGCGTTGCCGCAGGAGCCGCCTACGAGCAGTACTTC. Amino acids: CSVAAGAAYEQYF.

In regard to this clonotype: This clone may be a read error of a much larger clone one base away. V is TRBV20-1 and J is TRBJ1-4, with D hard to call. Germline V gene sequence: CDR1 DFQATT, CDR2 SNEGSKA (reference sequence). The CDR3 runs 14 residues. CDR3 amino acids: CSASREGTSEKLFF. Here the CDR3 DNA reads TGCAGTGCGAGCCGGGAAGGCACTAGTGAAAAACTGTTTTTT.

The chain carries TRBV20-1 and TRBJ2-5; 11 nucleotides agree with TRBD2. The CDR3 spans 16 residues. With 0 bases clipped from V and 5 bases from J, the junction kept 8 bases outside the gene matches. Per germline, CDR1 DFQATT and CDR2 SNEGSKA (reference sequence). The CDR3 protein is CSARDWRLAGSETQYF. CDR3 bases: TGCAGTGCTAGAGATTGGAGACTAGCGGGATCTGAGACCCAGTACTTC.

CDR3 amino acids: CASSRAVNQPQHF. In DNA form, the CDR3 reads TGCGCCAGCAGCCGGGCCGTCAATCAGCCCCAGCATTTT. The V call is TRBV4-1, the J call TRBJ1-5; the D is unclear. Trimming removed 4 bases from V and 3 bases from J, with 7 bases in between. The germline V gene encodes CDR1 MGHRA and CDR2 YSYEKL. CDR3 length: 13 amino acids.

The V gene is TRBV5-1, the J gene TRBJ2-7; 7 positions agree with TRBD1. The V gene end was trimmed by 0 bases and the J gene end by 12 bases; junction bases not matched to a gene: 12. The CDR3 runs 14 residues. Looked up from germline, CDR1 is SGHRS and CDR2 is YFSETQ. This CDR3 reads CASSLAGGVQIAYF. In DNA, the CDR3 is TGCGCCAGCAGCTTGGCAGGGGGTGTTCAGATTGCGTACTTC. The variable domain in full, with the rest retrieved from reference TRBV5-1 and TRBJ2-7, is KAGVTQTPRYLIKTRGQQVTLSCSPISGHRSVSWYQQTPGQGLQFLFEYFSETQRNKGNFPGRFSGRQFSNSRSEMNVSTLELGDSALYLCASSLAGGVQIAYFGPGTRLTVT.

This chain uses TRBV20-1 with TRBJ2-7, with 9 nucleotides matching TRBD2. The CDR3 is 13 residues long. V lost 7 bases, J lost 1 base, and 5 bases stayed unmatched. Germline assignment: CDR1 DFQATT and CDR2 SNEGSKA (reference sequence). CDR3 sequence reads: CSVAGGRSYEQYF. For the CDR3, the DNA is TGCAGTGTCGCGGGGGGGAGGTCCTACGAGCAGTACTTC.

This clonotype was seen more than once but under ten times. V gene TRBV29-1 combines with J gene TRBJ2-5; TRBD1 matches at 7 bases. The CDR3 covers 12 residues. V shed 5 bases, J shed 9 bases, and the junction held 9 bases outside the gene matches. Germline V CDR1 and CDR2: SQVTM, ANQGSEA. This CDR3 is CSVRQGDQPQYF. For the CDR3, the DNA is TGCAGCGTTCGACAGGGAGATCAGCCCCAGTACTTC.

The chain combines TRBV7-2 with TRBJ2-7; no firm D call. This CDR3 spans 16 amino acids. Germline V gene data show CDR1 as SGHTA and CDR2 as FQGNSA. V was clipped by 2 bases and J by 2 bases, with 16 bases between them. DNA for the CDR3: TGTGCCAGCAGCTTACTTGCTTCCCAGAAAACCTACGAGCAGTACTTC. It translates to CASSLLASQKTYEQYF.

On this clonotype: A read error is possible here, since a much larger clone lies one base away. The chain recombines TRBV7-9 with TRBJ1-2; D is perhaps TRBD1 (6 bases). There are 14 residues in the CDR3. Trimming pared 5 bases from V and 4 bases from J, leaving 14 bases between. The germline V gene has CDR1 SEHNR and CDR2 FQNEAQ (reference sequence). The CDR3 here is CASSPRAGAYGYTF. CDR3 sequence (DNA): TGTGCCAGCAGCCCAAGGGCAGGGGCCTATGGCTACACCTTC.

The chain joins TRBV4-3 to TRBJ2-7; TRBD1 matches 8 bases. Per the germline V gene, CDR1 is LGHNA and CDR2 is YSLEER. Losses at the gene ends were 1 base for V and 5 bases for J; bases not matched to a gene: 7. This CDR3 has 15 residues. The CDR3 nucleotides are TGCGCCAGCAGCCAAGGGACAGGGCAAGCCAACGAGCAGTACTTC. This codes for CASSQGTGQANEQYF.

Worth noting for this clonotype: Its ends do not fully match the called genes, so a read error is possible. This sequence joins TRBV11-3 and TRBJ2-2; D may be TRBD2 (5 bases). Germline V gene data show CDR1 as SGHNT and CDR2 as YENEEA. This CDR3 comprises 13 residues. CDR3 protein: CASSPQNTGELLF. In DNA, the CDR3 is TGTGCCAGCAGCCCACAGAACACTGGGGAGCTGTTATTT.

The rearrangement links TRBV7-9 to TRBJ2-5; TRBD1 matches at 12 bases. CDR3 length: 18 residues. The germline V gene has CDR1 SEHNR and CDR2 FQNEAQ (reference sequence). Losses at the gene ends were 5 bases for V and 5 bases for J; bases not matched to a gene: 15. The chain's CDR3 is CASSLQPSGTGGAETQYF. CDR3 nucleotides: TGTGCCAGCAGCCTCCAGCCTTCCGGGACAGGGGGCGCCGAGACCCAGTACTTC.

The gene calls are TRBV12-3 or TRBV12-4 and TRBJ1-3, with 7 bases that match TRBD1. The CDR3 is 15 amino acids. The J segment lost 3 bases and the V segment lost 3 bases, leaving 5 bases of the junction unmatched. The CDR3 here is CASSFRGGIGNTIYF. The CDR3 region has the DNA TGTGCCAGCAGTTTTAGAGGGGGCATTGGAAACACCATATATTTT.